This TCR beta chain was captured by sequencing in a study of cytomegalovirus exposure and HLA in healthy donors (dated by TCRdb to 2016 to 2017). Regarding the complete study: A later analysis indicated that the roughly 130 validation repertoires were generated on the platform also employed for the 650 to 850 repertoires of the first cohort. The aim of the study was to test whether cataloging public T cell receptors could identify signatures of past pathogen exposure. In addition to the first cohort of hundreds of subjects, a separate validation cohort of approximately 130 different subjects was used. To predict cytomegalovirus infection status, the study brought together high-throughput TCR immunosequencing, statistical association of individual TCRs with disease status, and machine learning.

About this clone: Its antigen is unknown. Qualities for individual bases were not recorded, and no much larger clone is one base off.

The paper's findings and limits, for the study overall: Most TCR sequences were seen in very few donors, while some public TCRs were found in many individuals. The authors suggested that the approach could potentially be extended to other disease states and immunological phenotypes. In both the original and validation cohorts, the classifier was reported to diagnose cytomegalovirus status with high specificity and sensitivity. All 130 or so repertoires were used to score co-occurrence in the validation cohort in a later analysis, because that analysis had no HLA typing for the cohort. A total of fewer than 200 TCR beta chains were listed by the study as associated with cytomegalovirus. A later analysis found that TCRs clustered in the first cohort also tended to co-occur in the 95 to 150 validation repertoires, with 94% of cluster scores above 0. Three of the identified cytomegalovirus-associated TCR beta chains were confirmed in vitro to be specific for cytomegalovirus antigens.

To prepare the library, the immunoSEQ multiplex PCR assay was applied. From the authors' description of their analysis: A statistical classification framework was developed to diagnose cytomegalovirus status using the catalog of TCR beta chain sequences. The immuneACCESS repertoire file appears here via TCRdb, limited to in-frame rearrangements. These files lack a portion of the clones; in checked studies, under half of the deficit traces to unresolved V genes, and the cause of the others is not known. V, J and clone size are taken as reported in that table, and D and trimming were inferred from the DNA itself. This sample holds roughly 120,000 clones; around 89% were observed only once. The ten largest clones take up around 1.9% of the sample. V gives up 1 base and J gives up 1 base, and the segment between their germline ends measures 9 bases. Inclusive of the bounding cysteine and phenylalanine, the CDR3 is 15 residues long. Of the read, only the CDR3 DNA is kept; its 45 bases are in frame from base 1. Sequences SNHLY (CDR1) and FYNNEI (CDR2) are obtained from the germline V gene.

Donors formed part of the validation cohort, which comprised over a hundred subjects and was distinct from the first cohort of 670 or so subjects. This chain is built from TRBV2 and TRBJ2-3; too little of a D gene remains to name it. The source of this sequence is a man between 18 and 35 years old in good health and CMV-seronegative. Specimen: PBMCs. Here is the DNA: TGTGCCAGCAGTGAAGAAAGGAGCGGCACAGATACGCAGTATTTT. The encoded protein is CASSEERSGTDTQYF.